The sequence of this T cell receptor beta chain was determined in a study of T cell repertoires in cytomegalovirus infection. Ten or more counts support this clonotype. Germline lookup yields CDR1 SGHAT and CDR2 FQDESV (reference sequence). Trimming left V 6 bases short and J 0 bases short, with 9 bases between. The CDR3 is 15 amino acids. TCRdb redid the calling of the reads with MiXCR, one entry per CDR3 protein. The data hold about 460,000 distinct CDR3 sequences, with about 11% observed a single time. The receptor was derived from a human donor in good health (CMV status not recorded). Some clones in this sample may be carry-over from other donors' samples. The chain is built from TRBV11-1 and TRBJ1-6; D is undetermined. Sequenced: PBMCs. The CDR3 region is CASRGRGSYNSPLHF. The CDR3 DNA sequence: TGTGCCAGCAGAGGACGTGGCTCCTATAATTCACCCCTCCACTTT. Filled out from reference TRBV11-1 and TRBJ1-6, the complete variable domain reads EAEVAQSPRYKITEKSQAVAFWCDPISGHATLYWYRQILGQGPELLVQFQDESVVDDSQLPKDRFSAERLKGVDSTLKIQPAELGDSAMYLCASRGRGSYNSPLHFGNGTRLTVT.